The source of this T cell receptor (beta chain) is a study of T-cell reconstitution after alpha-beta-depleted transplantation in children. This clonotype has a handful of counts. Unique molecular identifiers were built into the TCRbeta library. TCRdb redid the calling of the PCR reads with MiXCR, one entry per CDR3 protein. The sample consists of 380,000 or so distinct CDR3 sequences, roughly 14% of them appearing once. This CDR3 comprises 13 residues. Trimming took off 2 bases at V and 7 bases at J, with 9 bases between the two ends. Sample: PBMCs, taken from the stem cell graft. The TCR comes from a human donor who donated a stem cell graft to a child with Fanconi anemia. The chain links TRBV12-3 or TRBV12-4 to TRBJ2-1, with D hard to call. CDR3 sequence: CASSLHRVNEQFF. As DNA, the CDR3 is TGTGCCAGCAGTTTACACAGAGTAAATGAGCAGTTCTTC.